Below, 24 T cell receptor beta chains from the same sample are listed, as sequenced in a study of T cells in Graves' hyperthyroidism and ophthalmopathy. RNA transcripts provided the source from which TCR beta CDR3 regions were amplified. Researchers ran a first-round RT-PCR on the TCR CDR3 using the HTBI primer set. One entry per CDR3 protein, called by TCRdb with MiXCR from the multiplex PCR reads. This sample has about 300,000 distinct CDR3 sequences, with more than 10% found just once. Specimen: blood. The source of these receptors is a woman in her twenties or thirties with Graves' hyperthyroidism that later progressed to Graves' ophthalmopathy.

J is TRBJ2-1 and V is TRBV10-3; 10 positions agree with TRBD2. In germline, CDR1 is ENHRY, CDR2 SYGVKD. V lost 3 bases, J lost 4 bases, and 3 bases stayed unmatched. The CDR3 extends over 15 amino acids. This chain's CDR3 is CAISETSGVYNEQFF. The CDR3 DNA is TGTGCCATCAGTGAAACTAGCGGGGTTTACAATGAGCAGTTCTTC.

This clonotype was recorded many times. The J gene is TRBJ2-5, the V gene TRBV27, with D perhaps TRBD1 or TRBD2 (6 bases each). The germline V gene encodes CDR1 MNHEY and CDR2 SMNVEV (reference sequence). The CDR3 totals 14 residues. V gave up 5 bases and J gave up 2 bases, with 12 bases separating them. This CDR3 is CASSRGARQETQYF. CDR3 sequence (DNA): TGTGCCAGCAGTAGGGGGGCGCGGCAAGAGACCCAGTACTTC.

This clonotype came up many times. The genes are TRBV30 and TRBJ2-7; possible D gene TRBD2, 6 bases. The CDR3 has 14 residues. Germline assignment: CDR1 GTSNPN and CDR2 SVGIG (reference sequence). V lost 7 bases, J lost 7 bases, and 23 bases lay in between. CDR3 sequence reads: CAFNSGGPTGEQYF. CDR3 bases: TGTGCCTTTAATTCCGGAGGGCCAACTGGAGAGCAGTACTTC.

This clonotype came up many times. This chain uses TRBV7-2 with TRBJ2-2, with D maybe TRBD1 (7 bases). Germline CDR1 reads SGHTA; CDR2 reads FQGNSA. The ends were cut back, 6 bases at V and 1 base at J, with 12 bases in the middle. This CDR3 comprises 15 residues. The CDR3 protein is CASRSGGRNTGELFF. As DNA, the CDR3 is TGTGCCAGCAGGTCAGGGGGGCGGAACACCGGGGAGCTGTTTTTT.

Only one count was recorded for this clonotype. V and J are TRBV20-1 and TRBJ2-7; 15 positions match TRBD2. CDR1 is DFQATT and CDR2 is SNEGSKA in the germline V gene (reference sequence). V lost 3 bases to trimming and J lost 2 bases; unmatched junction nucleotides: 8. The CDR3 is 17 amino acids. CDR3 protein: CSARGGLAGGATYEQYF. DNA for the CDR3: TGCAGTGCTAGGGGTGGACTAGCGGGAGGGGCAACCTACGAGCAGTACTTC.

The rearrangement links TRBV2 to TRBJ2-2; D may be TRBD1 or TRBD2 (6 bases each). The CDR3 covers 15 residues. V was shortened by 4 bases and J by 7 bases, with 16 bases between the two germline ends. The germline gives CDR1 SNHLY, CDR2 FYNNEI. CDR3 in DNA: TGTGCCAGCAGTGTTACAGGGAGGTTGGTCGGGGAGCTGTTTTTT. Its protein product is CASSVTGRLVGELFF.

The sample holds many counts of this clonotype. One end of the junction fails to match germline, which may point to a read error. V gene TRBV12-3 or TRBV12-4 combines with J gene TRBJ2-7, with D maybe TRBD1 (6 bases). CDR3 size: 14 residues. The CDR3 region has the DNA TGTGCCAGCAGCGGACAGACCACCTCCCACGAGCAGTACTTC. Its protein product is CASSGQTTSHEQYF.

The chain employs TRBV19 and TRBJ2-3; 9 positions match TRBD1. The CDR3 has 14 amino acids. Germline V gives CDR1 LNHDA, CDR2 SQIVND (reference sequence). V was clipped by 4 bases and J by 4 bases; unmatched bases: 3. The CDR3 DNA is TGTGCCAGTAGTAACAGGGGGCCCCCAGATACGCAGTATTTT. It encodes CASSNRGPPDTQYF.

This clonotype was seen many times. The V call is TRBV20-1, the J call TRBJ1-5; D remains unclear. In germline, CDR1 is DFQATT, CDR2 SNEGSKA (reference sequence). The V and J ends lost 5 bases and 8 bases respectively, with 4 bases between them. The CDR3 consists of 9 residues. The CDR3 coding sequence is TGCAGTGCTGGGGAGCCCCAGCATTTT. Translating gives CSAGEPQHF.

This clonotype was detected ten times or more. The chain uses TRBV28 and TRBJ2-1; D unclear. The V end lost 3 bases, the J end lost 8 bases, and 8 bases lay between the germline ends. Germline V CDR1 and CDR2: MDHEN, SYDVKM. CDR3 length equals 12 residues. CDR3 in amino acids: CASSFVADEQFF. The CDR3 region has the DNA TGTGCCAGCAGTTTCGTCGCAGATGAGCAGTTCTTC. The whole variable domain, remainder taken from reference TRBV28 and TRBJ2-1, is DVKVTQSSRYLVKRTGEKVFLECVQDMDHENMFWYRQDPGLGLRLIYFSYDVKMKEKGDIPEGYSVSREKKERFSLILESASTNQTSMYLCASSFVADEQFFGPGTRLTVL.

CDR3 region: CASSKLGLAHGREQFF. CDR3 nucleotide sequence: TGTGCCAGCAGTAAATTGGGACTAGCTCACGGCAGGGAGCAGTTCTTC. The V call is TRBV6-1, the J call TRBJ2-1; 9 bases map to TRBD2. The germline V gene has CDR1 MNHNS and CDR2 SASEGT. V shed 5 bases and J 10 bases; nucleotides not matched to a gene: 15. CDR3 length: 16 residues.

V usage is TRBV6-1 and J usage is TRBJ1-2, with TRBD1 matching over 9 bases. CDR3 size: 15 residues. CDR1 and CDR2 (germline): MNHNS, SASEGT. V lost 6 bases to trimming and J lost 6 bases; unmatched junction nucleotides: 11. DNA of the CDR3: TGTGCCAGCAGCTCGGGACAGGGAGGTTTAGATGGCTACACCTTC. It encodes CASSSGQGGLDGYTF.

The chain links TRBV27 to TRBJ1-4; 7 bases align to TRBD1. Germline V CDR1 and CDR2: MNHEY, SMNVEV (reference sequence). Unmatched junction bases numbered 5, after V lost 3 bases and J lost 7 bases. The CDR3 runs to 14 residues. The chain's CDR3 is CASSFGTAPEKLFF. CDR3 nucleotides: TGTGCCAGCAGTTTCGGGACAGCGCCTGAAAAACTGTTTTTT.

This clonotype was counted many times. The chain recombines TRBV3-1 with TRBJ1-1, with D possibly being TRBD1 (6 bases). Trimming left V 4 bases short and J 5 bases short, with 14 bases between. This CDR3 region has 14 residues. Germline V gene data show CDR1 as LGHDT and CDR2 as YNNKEL (reference sequence). CDR3: CASSPATGYTEAFF. DNA for the CDR3: TGTGCCAGCAGCCCTGCCACAGGGTATACTGAAGCTTTCTTT.

In its sample, this clonotype was seen many times. The V and J genes are TRBV7-2 and TRBJ2-2; D ambiguous. Germline CDR1 is SGHTA and CDR2 is FQGNSA. Trimming shortened V by 7 bases and J by 2 bases, and 11 bases separated the two germline ends. The CDR3 extends over 14 amino acids. This CDR3 reads CASTLDVNTGELFF. CDR3 sequence (DNA): TGTGCCAGCACCCTCGACGTAAACACCGGGGAGCTGTTTTTT.

This clonotype was seen many times. The chain combines TRBV27 with TRBJ2-1; 7 positions agree with TRBD2. The CDR3 extends over 15 amino acids. Trimming removed 5 bases from V and 4 bases from J; junction bases left unmatched: 8. Germline V gene lookup returns CDR1 MNHEY and CDR2 SMNVEV (reference sequence). CDR3 sequence reads: CASSISGTTYNEQFF. In nucleotides, the CDR3 is TGTGCCAGCAGTATAAGCGGGACGACATACAATGAGCAGTTCTTC.

The sample holds many counts of this clonotype. The CDR3 DNA follows: TGTGCCTGGAGTGTAGGAGTGGACAGTCTGGCGAATCAGCCCCAGCATTTT. Its translation is CAWSVGVDSLANQPQHF. The gene calls are TRBV30 and TRBJ1-5, with D perhaps TRBD1 (6 bases). Germline CDR1 GTSNPN, CDR2 SVGIG (reference sequence). CDR3 size: 17 residues. V lost 0 bases to trimming and J lost 4 bases, with 19 bases between them.

This clonotype was counted many times. This chain joins TRBV27 and TRBJ2-3; no clear D. There are 16 residues in the CDR3. Trimming removed 2 bases from V and 2 bases from J, with 14 bases in between. Germline V gene sequence: CDR1 MNHEY, CDR2 SMNVEV (reference sequence). As DNA, the CDR3 is TGTGCCAGCAGTTTAAGGGCAGGCCTGTCCACAGATACGCAGTATTTT. Translating it yields CASSLRAGLSTDTQYF.

The rearrangement joins TRBV28 to TRBJ2-1, with 8 bases matching TRBD1. This CDR3 contains 15 residues. V shed 4 bases and J 5 bases; nucleotides not matched to a gene: 7. Germline CDR1 MDHEN, CDR2 SYDVKM. The DNA for the CDR3 is TGTGCCAGCAGTTCCAGACAGGGGCTGAACAATGAGCAGTTCTTC. This gives the protein CASSSRQGLNNEQFF.

This clonotype was recorded many times. The V call is TRBV5-1, the J call TRBJ2-3, with D perhaps being TRBD1 or TRBD2 (5 bases each). This CDR3 is 14 amino acids long. The V end lost 7 bases, the J end lost 2 bases, and 14 bases lay between the germline ends. Germline V lookup: CDR1 SGHRS, CDR2 YFSETQ. The CDR3 DNA reads TGCGCCAGCGGGGCGACTATTATCACAGATACGCAGTATTTT. Its translation is CASGATIITDTQYF.

This clonotype appeared many times. The chain combines TRBV19 with TRBJ2-7; possibly TRBD1 or TRBD2 for D (7 bases each). Germline V lookup: CDR1 LNHDA, CDR2 SQIVND (reference sequence). The germline V and J ends were trimmed by 7 bases and 3 bases, with 16 bases remaining between them. The CDR3 is 14 residues long. This CDR3 is CASTPQGGFYEQYF. The CDR3 DNA sequence: TGTGCCAGTACCCCTCAGGGGGGGTTCTACGAGCAGTACTTC.

The V call is TRBV9, the J call TRBJ2-1, with D possibly being TRBD1 or TRBD2 (5 bases each). The CDR3 runs to 16 residues. Germline V gene data show CDR1 as SGDLS and CDR2 as YYNGEE. Trimming removed 0 bases from V and 0 bases from J, with 10 bases in between. CDR3 loop: CASSVGGGTSYNEQFF. The CDR3 region has the DNA TGTGCCAGCAGCGTAGGAGGTGGGACCTCCTACAATGAGCAGTTCTTC.

This clonotype was detected many times. This chain joins TRBV12-3 or TRBV12-4 and TRBJ2-1, with TRBD1 identical over 7 bases. The CDR3 runs 15 residues. V lost 2 bases to trimming and J lost 1 base; unmatched junction nucleotides: 2. CDR3 nucleotide sequence: TGTGCCAGCAGTTTAACCAGGGGGTCCTACAATGAGCAGTTCTTC. Translating gives CASSLTRGSYNEQFF.

This clonotype appeared many times. This rearrangement joins TRBV7-2 to TRBJ2-5, with D possibly TRBD1 on 5 matching bases. The CDR3 loop spans 15 amino acids. CDR1 SGHTA and CDR2 FQGNSA come from the germline V gene. With 6 bases removed from V and 7 bases from J, the gap between germline ends came to 21 bases. The CDR3 sequence is CASRGPGLLGGTQYF. The CDR3 DNA reads TGTGCCAGCAGAGGGCCAGGGTTATTGGGTGGGACCCAGTACTTC.